This TCR beta chain was obtained from a study of technical replicates of blood from a few donors (dated 2017 in TCRdb). This clone has only one observation. It has no known antigen specificity. No per-base quality is available; no much larger clone lies one base away. Libraries were constructed by the immunoSEQ multiplex PCR assay. Sourced from immuneACCESS, this table was stored by TCRdb with only in-frame sequences that have V and J called. A share of the clones is absent; for the studies checked, an unresolved V gene accounts for under half, and the remainder has no known explanation. The sample table holds about 16,000 clones, of which around nine tenths were seen once. 11% of the sample rests with the top ten. The CDR3, cysteine through phenylalanine, is 13 amino acids long. The DNA shown is the 39-base CDR3, in frame from base 1. The germline V gene supplies CDR1 SQVTM and CDR2 ANQGSEA. V is clipped by 5 bases and J by 8 bases, and the sequence between their germline boundaries is 17 bases long.

The sequence was collected from a human donor in good health. Sequenced input: PBMCs. The V and J genes are TRBV29-1 and TRBJ2-3, with a tentative D gene TRBD2 over 6 matching bases. The DNA reads TGCAGCGTTCTCATGGGAGGCCCTAGTACGCAGTATTTT. This sequence encodes CSVLMGGPSTQYF.